Listed here is a single TCR beta chain. The data were taken from a study of blood T cell repertoires in COVID-19. Authors' processing steps: Reference gene primer amplification in the assay estimated nucleated cell counts. Method: immunoSEQ multiplex PCR; TCRdb's copy keeps in-frame clones and lacks some. V and J calls and clone size are as listed in that table; D and trimming were resolved from the DNA. The repertoire holds 45,000 to 65,000 clones, more than 85% seen once, with around 5.5% in the top ten. This CDR3 comprises 15 residues. Trimming took off 0 bases at V and 6 bases at J, with 12 bases between the two ends. Germline assignment: CDR1 LGHNA and CDR2 YNFKEQ.

V and J are TRBV4-2 and TRBJ1-5; a weak D match, TRBD1 (6 bases). This TCR was sampled from a man older than 75 in a cohort sampled during active COVID-19. The sample consisted of peripheral blood. The CDR3 DNA follows: TGTGCCAGCAGCCAAGATAGGGGGGGCGGTCAGCCCCAGCATTTT. It translates to CASSQDRGGGQPQHF.